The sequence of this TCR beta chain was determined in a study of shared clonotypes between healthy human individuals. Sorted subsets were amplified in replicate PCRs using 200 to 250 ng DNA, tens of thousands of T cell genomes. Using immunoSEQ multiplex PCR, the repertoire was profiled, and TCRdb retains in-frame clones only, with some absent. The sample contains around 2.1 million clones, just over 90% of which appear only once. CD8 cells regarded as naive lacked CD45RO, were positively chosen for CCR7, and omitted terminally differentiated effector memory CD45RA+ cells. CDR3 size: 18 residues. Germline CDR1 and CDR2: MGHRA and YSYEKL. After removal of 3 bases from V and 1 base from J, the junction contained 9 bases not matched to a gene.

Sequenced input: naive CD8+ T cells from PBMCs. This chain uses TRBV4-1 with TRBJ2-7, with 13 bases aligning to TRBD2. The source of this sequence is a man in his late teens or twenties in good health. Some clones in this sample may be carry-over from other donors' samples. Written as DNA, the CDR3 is TGCGCCAGCAGCCAGACCCCTTCGACTAGCGGGAGGTCCTACGAGCAGTACTTC. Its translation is CASSQTPSTSGRSYEQYF.